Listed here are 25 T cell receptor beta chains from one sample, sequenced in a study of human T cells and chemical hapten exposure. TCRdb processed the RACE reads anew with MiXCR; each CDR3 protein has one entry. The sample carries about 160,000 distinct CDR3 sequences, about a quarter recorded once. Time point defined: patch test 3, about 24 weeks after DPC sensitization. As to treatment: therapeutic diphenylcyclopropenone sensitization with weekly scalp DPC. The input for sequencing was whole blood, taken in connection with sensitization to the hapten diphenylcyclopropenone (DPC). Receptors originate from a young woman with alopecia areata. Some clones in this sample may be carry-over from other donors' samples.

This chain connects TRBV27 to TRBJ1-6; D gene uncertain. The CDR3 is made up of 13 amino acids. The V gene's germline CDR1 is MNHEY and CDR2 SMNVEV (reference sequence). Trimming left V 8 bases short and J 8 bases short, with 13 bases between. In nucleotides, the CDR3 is TGTGCCAGCGGGATTACTCGGTATTCACCCCTCCACTTT. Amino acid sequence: CASGITRYSPLHF.

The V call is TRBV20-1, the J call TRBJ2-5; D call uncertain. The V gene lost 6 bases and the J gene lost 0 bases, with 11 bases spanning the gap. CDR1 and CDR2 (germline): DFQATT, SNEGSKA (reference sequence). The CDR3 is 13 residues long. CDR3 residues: CSASTSDQETQYF. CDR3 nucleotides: TGCAGTGCCTCAACAAGCGACCAAGAGACCCAGTACTTC.

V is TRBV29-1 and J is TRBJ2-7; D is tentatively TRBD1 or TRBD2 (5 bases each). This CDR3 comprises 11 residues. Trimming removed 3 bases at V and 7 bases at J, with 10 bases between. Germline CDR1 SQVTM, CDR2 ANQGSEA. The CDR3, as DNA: TGCAGCGTTGAGGGGACGCGGGAGCAGTACTTC. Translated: CSVEGTREQYF.

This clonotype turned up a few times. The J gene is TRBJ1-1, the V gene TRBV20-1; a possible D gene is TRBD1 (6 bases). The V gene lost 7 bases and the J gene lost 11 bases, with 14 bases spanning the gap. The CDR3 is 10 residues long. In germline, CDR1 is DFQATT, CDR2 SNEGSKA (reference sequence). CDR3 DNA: TGCAGTGGGGGGAGACAGGCGGCTTTCTTT. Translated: CSGGRQAAFF.

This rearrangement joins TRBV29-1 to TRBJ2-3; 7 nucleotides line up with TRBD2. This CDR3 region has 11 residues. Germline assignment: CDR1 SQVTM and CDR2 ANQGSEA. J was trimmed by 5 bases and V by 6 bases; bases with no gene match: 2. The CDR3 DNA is TGCAGCGTGGGGAGGGGAGATACGCAGTATTTT. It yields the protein CSVGRGDTQYF.

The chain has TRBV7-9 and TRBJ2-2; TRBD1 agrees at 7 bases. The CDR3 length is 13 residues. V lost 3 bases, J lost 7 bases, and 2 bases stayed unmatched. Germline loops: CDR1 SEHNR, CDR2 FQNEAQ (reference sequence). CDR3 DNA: TGTGCCAGCAGCTTGACAGGGAACGGGGAGCTGTTTTTT. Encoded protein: CASSLTGNGELFF. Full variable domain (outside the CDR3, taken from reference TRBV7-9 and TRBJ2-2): DTGVSQNPRHKITKRGQNVTFRCDPISEHNRLYWYRQTLGQGPEFLTYFQNEAQLEKSRLLSDRFSAERPKGSFSTLEIQRTEQGDSAMYLCASSLTGNGELFFGEGSRLTVL.

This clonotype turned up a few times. The DNA for the CDR3 is TGCAGTGCTACCGGCGGGACAGGGGATTACTACGAGCAGTACTTC. Encoded protein: CSATGGTGDYYEQYF. The gene calls are TRBV20-1 and TRBJ2-7; TRBD1 agrees at 10 bases. This CDR3 comprises 15 residues. Losses at the gene ends were 4 bases for V and 3 bases for J; bases not matched to a gene: 9. Germline values: CDR1 DFQATT, CDR2 SNEGSKA (reference sequence).

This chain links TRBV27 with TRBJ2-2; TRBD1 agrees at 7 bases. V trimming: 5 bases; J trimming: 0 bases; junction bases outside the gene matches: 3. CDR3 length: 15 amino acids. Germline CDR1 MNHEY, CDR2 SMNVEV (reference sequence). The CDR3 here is CASSNDRANTGELFF. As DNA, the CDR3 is TGTGCCAGCAGTAACGACAGGGCGAACACCGGGGAGCTGTTTTTT.

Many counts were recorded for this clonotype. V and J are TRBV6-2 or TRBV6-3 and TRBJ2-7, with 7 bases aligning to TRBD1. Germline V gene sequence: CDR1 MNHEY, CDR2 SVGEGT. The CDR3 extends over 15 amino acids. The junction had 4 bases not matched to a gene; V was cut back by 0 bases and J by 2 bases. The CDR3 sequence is CASSYSDRAPYEQYF. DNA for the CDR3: TGTGCCAGCAGTTACTCCGACAGGGCCCCCTACGAGCAGTACTTC.

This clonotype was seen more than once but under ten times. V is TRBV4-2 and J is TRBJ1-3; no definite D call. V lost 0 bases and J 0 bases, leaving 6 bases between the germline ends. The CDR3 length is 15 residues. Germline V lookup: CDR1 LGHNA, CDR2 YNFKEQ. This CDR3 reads CASSQDKSSGNTIYF. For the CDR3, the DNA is TGTGCCAGCAGCCAAGATAAGAGCTCTGGAAACACCATATATTTT.

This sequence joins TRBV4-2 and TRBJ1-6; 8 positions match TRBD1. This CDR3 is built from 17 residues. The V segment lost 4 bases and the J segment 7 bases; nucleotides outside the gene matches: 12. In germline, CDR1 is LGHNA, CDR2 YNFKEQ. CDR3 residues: CASSPGNGQGMNSPLHF. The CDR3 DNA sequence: TGTGCCAGCAGCCCCGGTAATGGACAGGGAATGAATTCACCCCTCCACTTT.

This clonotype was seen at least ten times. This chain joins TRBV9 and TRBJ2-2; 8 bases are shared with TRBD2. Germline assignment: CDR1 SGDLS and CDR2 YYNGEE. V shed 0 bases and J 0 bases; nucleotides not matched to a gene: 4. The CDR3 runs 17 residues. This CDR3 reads CASSVADSGANTGELFF. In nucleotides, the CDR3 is TGTGCCAGCAGCGTAGCTGATAGCGGGGCGAACACCGGGGAGCTGTTTTTT.

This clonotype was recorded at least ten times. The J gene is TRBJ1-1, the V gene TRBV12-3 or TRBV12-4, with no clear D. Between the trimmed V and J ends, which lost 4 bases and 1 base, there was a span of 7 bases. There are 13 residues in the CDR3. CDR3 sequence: CASSWAGNTEAFF. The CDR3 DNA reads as TGTGCCAGCAGTTGGGCGGGGAACACTGAAGCTTTCTTT.

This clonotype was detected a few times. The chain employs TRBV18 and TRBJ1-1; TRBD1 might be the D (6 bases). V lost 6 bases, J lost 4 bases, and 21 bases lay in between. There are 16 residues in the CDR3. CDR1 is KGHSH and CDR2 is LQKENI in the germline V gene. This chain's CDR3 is CASSPNLQGQGTEAFF. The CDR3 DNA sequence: TGTGCCAGCTCTCCAAACTTACAGGGCCAGGGCACTGAAGCTTTCTTT.

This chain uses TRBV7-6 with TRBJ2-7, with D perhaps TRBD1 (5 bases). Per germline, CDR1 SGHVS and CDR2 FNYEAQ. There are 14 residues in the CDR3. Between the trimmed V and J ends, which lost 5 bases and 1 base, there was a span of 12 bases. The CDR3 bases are TGTGCCAGCAGCCCCCGACAGACTTCCTACGAGCAGTACTTC. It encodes CASSPRQTSYEQYF.

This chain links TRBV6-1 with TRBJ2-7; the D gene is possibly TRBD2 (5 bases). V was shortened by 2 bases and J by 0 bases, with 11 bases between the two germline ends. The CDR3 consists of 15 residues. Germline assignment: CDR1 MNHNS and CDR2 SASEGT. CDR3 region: CASSEFGISSYEQYF. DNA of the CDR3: TGTGCCAGCAGTGAATTCGGGATATCCTCCTACGAGCAGTACTTC.

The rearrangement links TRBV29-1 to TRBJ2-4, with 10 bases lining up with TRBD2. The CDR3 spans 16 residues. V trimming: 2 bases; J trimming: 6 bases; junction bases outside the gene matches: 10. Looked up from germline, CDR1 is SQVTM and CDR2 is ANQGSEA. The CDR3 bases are TGCAGCGTTGAAAGGGCTAGCGGGAGTTTTTTAAACATTCAGTACTTC. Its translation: CSVERASGSFLNIQYF.

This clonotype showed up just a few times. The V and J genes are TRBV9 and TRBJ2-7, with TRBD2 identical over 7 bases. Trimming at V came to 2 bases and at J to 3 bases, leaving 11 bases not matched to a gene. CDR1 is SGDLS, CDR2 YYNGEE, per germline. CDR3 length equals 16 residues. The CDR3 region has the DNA TGTGCCAGCAGCGTTACCGGGGGAGGGGCAGTCTACGAGCAGTACTTC. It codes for CASSVTGGGAVYEQYF.

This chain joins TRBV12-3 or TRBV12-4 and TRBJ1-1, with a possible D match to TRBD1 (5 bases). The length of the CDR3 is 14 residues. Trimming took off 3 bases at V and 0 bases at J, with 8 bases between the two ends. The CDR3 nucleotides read TGTGCCAGCAGTTTGGGACCGTTGAACACTGAAGCTTTCTTT. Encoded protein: CASSLGPLNTEAFF.

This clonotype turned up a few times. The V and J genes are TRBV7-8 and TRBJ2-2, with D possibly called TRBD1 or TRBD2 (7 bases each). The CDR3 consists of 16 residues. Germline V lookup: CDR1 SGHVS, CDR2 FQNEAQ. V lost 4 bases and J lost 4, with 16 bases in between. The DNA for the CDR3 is TGTGCCAGCAGCTGGCCAGGGGGGGTGAGCACCGGGGAGCTGTTTTTT. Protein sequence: CASSWPGGVSTGELFF.

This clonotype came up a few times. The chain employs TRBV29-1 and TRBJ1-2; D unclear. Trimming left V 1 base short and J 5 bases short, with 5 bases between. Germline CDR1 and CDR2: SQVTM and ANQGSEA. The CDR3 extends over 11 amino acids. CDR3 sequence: CSVEARYGYTF. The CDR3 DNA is TGCAGCGTTGAAGCCCGGTATGGCTACACCTTC.

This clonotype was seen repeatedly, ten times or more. For the CDR3, the DNA is TGTGCCAGCAGCGTTTCACAGGGGCGGACTGAAGCTTTCTTT. Amino acid sequence: CASSVSQGRTEAFF. The chain uses TRBV5-4 and TRBJ1-1; TRBD1 agrees at 7 bases. V lost 4 bases and J lost 5; bases outside the gene matches: 8. CDR1 SGHNT and CDR2 YYREEE come from the germline V gene (reference sequence). CDR3 length equals 14 residues.

This CDR3 is CASSRFRTGVDTQYF. For the CDR3, the DNA is TGTGCCAGCAGCCGATTCAGGACAGGGGTAGATACGCAGTATTTT. The rearrangement links TRBV11-3 to TRBJ2-3; 9 bases map to TRBD1. V lost 5 bases, J lost 5 bases, and 8 bases stayed unmatched. From germline, CDR1 is SGHNT and CDR2 YENEEA. This CDR3 is 15 amino acids long.

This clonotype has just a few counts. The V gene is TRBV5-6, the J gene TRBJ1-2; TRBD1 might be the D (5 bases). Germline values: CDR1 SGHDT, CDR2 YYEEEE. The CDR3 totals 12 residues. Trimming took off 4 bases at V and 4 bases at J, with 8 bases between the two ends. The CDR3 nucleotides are TGTGCCAGCAGCCCGGGACCCTATGGCTACACCTTC. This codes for CASSPGPYGYTF.

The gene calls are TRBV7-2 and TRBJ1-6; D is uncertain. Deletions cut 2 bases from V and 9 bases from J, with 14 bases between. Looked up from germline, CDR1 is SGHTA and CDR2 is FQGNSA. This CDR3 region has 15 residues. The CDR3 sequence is CASSLMDSMGSPLHF. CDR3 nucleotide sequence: TGTGCCAGCAGCTTAATGGATTCAATGGGTTCACCCCTCCACTTT.